The 22 T cell receptor beta chains below were found in one sample sequenced in a study of blood T cell repertoires in COVID-19. Only in-frame clones appear in the TCRdb table, and some are missing; sequencing was by immunoSEQ multiplex PCR. The repertoire holds around 310,000 clones, with 89% as singletons. The sample comprised PBMCs or T cells enriched from blood (not recorded which). The receptors were sampled from a middle-aged woman who had recovered from COVID-19.

This clone showed up just once. The V gene is TRBV18, the J gene TRBJ1-1, with 7 bases lining up with TRBD1. CDR1 is KGHSH, CDR2 LQKENI, per germline. The CDR3 spans 14 residues. The V and J ends lost 6 bases and 0 bases, in that order; junction bases with no gene match: 4. The CDR3 coding sequence is TGTGCCAGCTCCCCCACAGGGGTGAACACTGAAGCTTTCTTT. Its protein is CASSPTGVNTEAFF. The entire variable domain, with the rest obtained from reference TRBV18 and TRBJ1-1, is as follows: NAGVMQNPRHLVRRRGQEARLRCSPMKGHSHVYWYRQLPEEGLKFMVYLQKENIIDESGMPKERFSAEFPKEGPSILRIQQVVRGDSAAYFCASSPTGVNTEAFFGQGTRLTVV.

The gene calls are TRBV11-3 and TRBJ1-1; TRBD1 is a possible D gene (6 bases). Germline V gene sequence: CDR1 SGHNT, CDR2 YENEEA. The V and J ends lost 5 bases and 6 bases respectively, with 10 bases between them. This CDR3 spans 12 amino acids. The CDR3 DNA sequence: TGTGCCAGCAGCAAGGGGGGGGCTGAAGCTTTCTTT. Residues: CASSKGGAEAFF.

This clone appeared a single time. The rearrangement links TRBV27 to TRBJ2-3; 8 bases line up with TRBD2. The length of the CDR3 is 17 residues. CDR1 and CDR2 from the germline V gene are MNHEY and SMNVEV (reference sequence). Unmatched junction bases numbered 11, after V lost 4 bases and J lost 2 bases. CDR3 region: CASSSLSGGSITDTQYF. CDR3 coding DNA: TGTGCCAGCAGTTCCCTCAGCGGGGGTTCCATCACAGATACGCAGTATTTT.

The V gene is TRBV18, the J gene TRBJ2-5; TRBD2 matches at 10 bases. Trimming cost V 0 bases and J 1 base; bases outside gene matches: 2. This CDR3 region has 16 residues. Germline lookup yields CDR1 KGHSH and CDR2 LQKENI. CDR3 nucleotides: TGTGCCAGCTCACCACCGGCTAGCGGGGGCCAAGAGACCCAGTACTTC. This translates into CASSPPASGGQETQYF.

The rearrangement uses TRBV28 and TRBJ2-1, with 9 bases aligning to TRBD1. Trimming removed 6 bases from V and 6 bases from J; junction bases left unmatched: 18. The CDR3 covers 18 residues. CDR1 and CDR2 from the germline V gene are MDHEN and SYDVKM. The CDR3 here is CASSSGTGNPGLPNEQFF. The CDR3 DNA reads TGTGCCAGCAGCTCCGGGACAGGGAACCCCGGGCTCCCCAATGAGCAGTTCTTC.

CDR3 nucleotide sequence: TGTGCCAGCAGTTATAGGGGCAGGGCTTACGAGCAGTACTTC. As protein: CASSYRGRAYEQYF. The genes are TRBV6-5 and TRBJ2-7, with D possibly TRBD1 on 5 matching bases. Trimming cost V 3 bases and J 4 bases, with 13 bases left between them. CDR3 length: 14 amino acids. CDR1 is MNHEY, CDR2 SVGAGI, per germline.

The rearrangement links TRBV28 to TRBJ1-6, with a weak D call TRBD1 (6 bases). The CDR3 is 15 residues long. CDR1 and CDR2 (germline): MDHEN, SYDVKM. The V end was cut by 5 bases, the J end by 6 bases, with 14 bases between. The CDR3, as DNA: TGTGCCAGCAGTCTATATAGGGGGTCTAATTCACCCCTCCACTTT. Its translation: CASSLYRGSNSPLHF. Combining the CDR3 with reference TRBV28 and TRBJ1-6 gives the whole variable domain DVKVTQSSRYLVKRTGEKVFLECVQDMDHENMFWYRQDPGLGLRLIYFSYDVKMKEKGDIPEGYSVSREKKERFSLILESASTNQTSMYLCASSLYRGSNSPLHFGNGTRLTVT.

Concerning this clone: The sample contains more than one DNA sequence encoding this CDR3. This chain connects TRBV7-2 to TRBJ2-7, with 13 positions matching TRBD2. V lost 6 bases, J lost 3 bases, and 2 bases stayed unmatched. This CDR3 has 14 amino acids. CDR1 and CDR2 (germline): SGHTA, FQGNSA. The CDR3: CASRTSGGNYEQYF. CDR3 sequence (DNA): TGTGCCAGCAGGACTAGCGGGGGGAACTACGAGCAGTACTTC. Supplemented by reference TRBV7-2 and TRBJ2-7, the full variable domain reads GAGVSQSPSNKVTEKGKDVELRCDPISGHTALYWYRQSLGQGLEFLIYFQGNSAPDKSGLPSDRFSAERTGGSVSTLTIQRTQQEDSAVYLCASRTSGGNYEQYFGPGTRLTVT.

This chain links TRBV5-8 with TRBJ2-1, with 7 bases matching TRBD2. Germline V gene data show CDR1 as SGHTS and CDR2 as YDEGEE. The CDR3 runs 18 residues. V was pared by 6 bases and J by 1 base, with 16 bases of the junction left unmatched. This CDR3 is CASTQTRTGGRSYNEQFF. The CDR3 bases are TGTGCCAGCACCCAAACCAGGACTGGCGGGAGATCCTACAATGAGCAGTTCTTC.

This chain joins TRBV7-9 and TRBJ1-5; a weak D match, TRBD1 (6 bases). The germline V gene encodes CDR1 SEHNR and CDR2 FQNEAQ (reference sequence). Trimming removed 5 bases at V and 1 base at J, with 15 bases between. This CDR3 contains 16 residues. The CDR3 DNA sequence: TGTGCCAGCAGCCAAGGCGTGACAGGCAGCAATCAGCCCCAGCATTTT. Protein: CASSQGVTGSNQPQHF.

The CDR3, as DNA: TGTGCCAGCAGCTCCACAGGGTTCGAGCACGAGCAGTACTTC. Its translation is CASSSTGFEHEQYF. V gene TRBV5-6 combines with J gene TRBJ2-7, with a weak D call TRBD1 (6 bases). This CDR3 is 14 amino acids long. Germline V CDR1 and CDR2: SGHDT, YYEEEE. V dropped 3 bases and J dropped 5 bases, with 15 bases sitting between them.

This chain links TRBV4-3 with TRBJ2-7; D ambiguous. Deletions cut 4 bases from V and 0 bases from J, with 10 bases between. The CDR3 extends over 14 amino acids. Per the germline V gene, CDR1 is LGHNA and CDR2 is YSLEER. CDR3 amino acids: CASSRDLSSYEQYF. CDR3 DNA: TGCGCCAGCAGCCGTGACTTAAGCTCCTACGAGCAGTACTTC.

This rearrangement joins TRBV13 to TRBJ1-2; maybe TRBD1 (5 bases). Per germline, CDR1 PRHDT and CDR2 FYEKMQ (reference sequence). V lost 5 bases to trimming and J lost 2 bases, with 9 bases between them. This CDR3 contains 13 residues. This CDR3 is CASSKDTNYGYTF. CDR3 in DNA: TGTGCCAGCAGCAAGGACACAAACTATGGCTACACCTTC.

The chain joins TRBV2 to TRBJ1-6, with D possibly TRBD1 on 5 matching bases. The CDR3 runs to 15 residues. Germline lookup yields CDR1 SNHLY and CDR2 FYNNEI. Trimming pared 3 bases from V and 7 bases from J, leaving 13 bases between. CDR3 loop: CASSERLRGNSPLHF. CDR3 coding DNA: TGTGCCAGCAGTGAGAGGTTGCGGGGGAATTCACCCCTCCACTTT.

This chain joins TRBV18 and TRBJ2-5; 10 bases map to TRBD1. The CDR3 spans 14 residues. Germline-derived CDR1 and CDR2 are KGHSH and LQKENI. Germline trimming cut 3 bases from V and 10 bases from J; bases unmatched to any gene: 8. The CDR3 DNA sequence: TGTGCCAGCTCACCGACGGGACAGGGGCCGTTCCAGTACTTC. Translation gives CASSPTGQGPFQYF.

The rearrangement joins TRBV4-3 to TRBJ2-3; no clear D gene. There are 18 residues in the CDR3. V lost 0 bases and J 2 bases, leaving 18 bases between the germline ends. From germline, CDR1 is LGHNA and CDR2 YSLEER. The CDR3 bases are TGCGCCAGCAGCCAAGATCCCCTTAATGGAGATCACACAGATACGCAGTATTTT. Translating it yields CASSQDPLNGDHTDTQYF.

The chain uses TRBV12-3 or TRBV12-4 and TRBJ2-2, with D perhaps TRBD1 (6 bases). The length of the CDR3 is 13 residues. The V gene lost 4 bases and the J gene lost 6 bases, with 9 bases spanning the gap. The CDR3 coding sequence is TGTGCCAGCAGTTATCAGGGGCCCGGGGAGCTGTTTTTT. Translating it yields CASSYQGPGELFF.

This clone appeared once. This rearrangement joins TRBV12-5 to TRBJ2-1; maybe TRBD2 (6 bases). V was shortened by 5 bases and J by 9 bases, with 26 bases between the two germline ends. CDR1 is LGHNT, CDR2 FRNRAP, per germline. This CDR3 contains 17 residues. CDR3 bases: TGTGCTAGTGGTGTAGATGCGTGGGACTCCACCGACCGTGAGCAGTTCTTC. Encoded protein: CASGVDAWDSTDREQFF.

Only one count was recorded for this clone. The chain has TRBV6-1 and TRBJ1-1; D is ambiguous. Germline V gives CDR1 MNHNS, CDR2 SASEGT. V was shortened by 1 base and J by 11 bases, with 14 bases between the two germline ends. The CDR3 totals 13 residues. The CDR3 DNA is TGTGCCAGCAGTGAAGGGCCGGGAAGGAGGGCTTTCTTT. Encoded protein: CASSEGPGRRAFF.

This clone was found a few times. The chain recombines TRBV7-9 with TRBJ1-1; D ambiguous. The CDR3 sequence is 15 residues long. Germline CDR1 reads SEHNR; CDR2 reads FQNEAQ (reference sequence). The ends were cut back, 1 base at V and 1 base at J, with 10 bases in the middle. As DNA, the CDR3 is TGTGCCAGCAGCTTAGAAGGACTACCGAACACTGAAGCTTTCTTT. This encodes CASSLEGLPNTEAFF.

The V gene is TRBV9, the J gene TRBJ1-3, with TRBD1 matching 8 bases. The germline V gene has CDR1 SGDLS and CDR2 YYNGEE. V shed 0 bases, J shed 0 bases, and the junction held 5 bases outside the gene matches. CDR3 length equals 17 residues. The CDR3 sequence: CASSVGQGAFSGNTIYF. Here the CDR3 DNA reads TGTGCCAGCAGCGTAGGGCAGGGGGCCTTCTCTGGAAACACCATATATTTT.

The V gene is TRBV21-1, the J gene TRBJ2-5; the table's D call of TRBD2 was not tested on the DNA. TRBV21-1 counts as a pseudogene. This CDR3 region has 14 residues. The CDR3 nucleotides are TGTGCCAGCAGCAAAGGTCGGGAAGGAGAGACCCAGTACTTC. Its protein product is CASSKGREGETQYF.